The 5 T cell receptor beta chains below were found in one sample sequenced in a study of T cells after yellow fever vaccination (dated by TCRdb to between 2018 and 2021). In the paper's terms, the treatment or condition label means: live attenuated yellow fever vaccine strain. Library prep was done by 5' RACE. Data came from an Illumina HiSeq 2500. TCRdb ran its own pipeline on the public reads, namely fastp trimming at Q25 and MiXCR clone calling, and kept in-frame beta chains. Each CDR3 protein appears once, grouped with its most common genes and DNA. This sample holds some 110,000 distinct CDR3 sequences; 5.5% to 8% were observed only once. The top ten clonotypes cover 2.7% of the sample. This sample comprised CD4+ T cells sorted from PBMCs, obtained approximately 40 days after the first yellow fever vaccination. Receptor source: a man in his late teens or twenties who received the YFV17D yellow fever vaccine.

This clonotype came up many times. This rearrangement joins TRBV14 to TRBJ2-5; TRBD1 is a possible D gene (5 bases). Trimming took 6 bases from V and 5 from J, leaving 13 bases between them. Germline CDR1 is SGHDN and CDR2 is FVKESK. The CDR3 extends over 13 amino acids. The CDR3 loop reads CASRKLPGETQYF. CDR3 DNA: TGTGCCAGCAGAAAATTGCCAGGGGAGACCCAGTACTTC.

This clonotype was detected many times. This chain uses TRBV4-2 with TRBJ1-6, with a weak D call TRBD1 (6 bases). Trimming removed 6 bases from V and 6 bases from J, with 9 bases in between. Germline CDR1 and CDR2: LGHNA and YNFKEQ. The CDR3 extends over 13 amino acids. The chain's CDR3 is CASRGRGNSPLHF. The DNA of the CDR3 is TGTGCCAGCAGGGGCAGGGGTAATTCACCCCTCCACTTT.

About this clonotype itself: A read error may be the cause here, since a much bigger clone is one base away. The V gene is TRBV5-1, the J gene TRBJ1-1, with a weak D call TRBD1 (6 bases). Germline lookup yields CDR1 SGHRS and CDR2 YFSETQ. The CDR3 is made up of 15 amino acids. CDR3 nucleotide sequence: TGCGCCAGCACCGAGGGAGGGGGGATGAAGACTGAAGCTTTCTTT. Its protein is CASTEGGGMKTEAFF.

This clonotype was seen at least ten times. The V gene is TRBV10-2, the J gene TRBJ2-1; D gene uncertain. The CDR3 extends over 13 amino acids. Germline V gene sequence: CDR1 WSHSY, CDR2 SAAADI. Trimming cost V 5 bases and J 0 bases, with 5 bases left between them. The CDR3 spells CASSSVSYNEQFF. For the CDR3, the DNA is TGCGCCAGCAGTAGCGTCTCCTACAATGAGCAGTTCTTC.

This rearrangement joins TRBV5-1 to TRBJ2-3; D gene uncertain. Trimming took off 0 bases at V and 2 bases at J, with 7 bases between the two ends. Germline V gene data show CDR1 as SGHRS and CDR2 as YFSETQ. The CDR3 has 14 residues. This chain's CDR3 is CASSLDKITDTQYF. Here the CDR3 DNA reads TGCGCCAGCAGCTTGGACAAGATCACAGATACGCAGTATTTT.